This T cell receptor (beta chain) is from a study of cytomegalovirus exposure and HLA in healthy donors. Across the study: The 120 validation repertoires used the same platform as the roughly 720 first-cohort repertoires (as reported by a later analysis).

A roughly 120-subject validation cohort, separate from the 666-subject first cohort, supplied the donors. TCRdb's copy holds only in-frame clones and misses some; the assay was immunoSEQ multiplex PCR. The repertoire consists of 150,000 to 200,000 clones, with about 82% occurring once and the leading ten covering about 2%. The CDR3 has 16 residues. CDR1 and CDR2 (germline): SGHDN, FVKESK. The germline V and J ends were trimmed by 0 bases and 7 bases, with 15 bases remaining between them. Points on this clone: Its cognate antigen is unknown.

The study, taken as a whole, reports: The classifier reportedly diagnosed cytomegalovirus status with high specificity and sensitivity. The CMV antigen specificity of a few CMV-associated chains was confirmed through in vitro analysis.

The source is a man aged 25 to 40 in good health and CMV-seropositive. The specimen sequenced was PBMCs. This rearrangement joins TRBV14 to TRBJ1-4; tentatively, D is TRBD1 (5 bases). The CDR3 bases are TGTGCCAGCAGCCAAGAGGTGAAGGACATACGTGAAAAACTGTTTTTT. This translates into CASSQEVKDIREKLFF.